This T cell receptor (beta chain) came from a study of shared clonotypes between healthy human individuals. The naive CD8 subset, CD45RO-negative cells positively selected for CCR7, excluded terminally differentiated effector memory CD45RA+ cells. Assay used: immunoSEQ multiplex PCR; TCRdb lists only in-frame clones, some missing. The sample includes roughly 1,800,000 clones, about 95% of them seen just once. Sequences were obtained from naive CD8+ T cells sorted from blood. The TCR sequence derives from a man younger than 35 in good health.

The CDR3 region is CASSLGTGANYGYTF. DNA of the CDR3: TGTGCCAGCAGTCTGGGGACAGGGGCTAACTATGGCTACACCTTC. This chain connects TRBV28 to TRBJ1-2; 10 bases are a match to TRBD1. The CDR3 runs to 15 residues. CDR1 and CDR2 (germline): MDHEN, SYDVKM. With 5 bases clipped from V and 0 bases from J, the junction kept 3 bases outside the gene matches.